This TCR beta chain comes out of a study of T cell clonotyping in hematopoietic cell transplantation. Study-wide background: Cytoreduction preceded collection of pretransplant recipient samples.

The CDR3 sequence is 14 residues long. Germline CDR1 LNHDA, CDR2 SQIVND (reference sequence). V was pared by 0 bases and J by 8 bases, with 13 bases between. Comment on this clone: Its specificity is not known.

Measured with immunoSEQ multiplex PCR; TCRdb has only the in-frame clones, and not every one. The sample has 8,500 to 14,000 clones, 92% seen once. Study-wide points: At the given depth, recipient repertoires were over 97% de novo clonotypes.

Time point noted: recipient sample about 28 days before transplant, after cytoreduction. The receptor's source is a woman aged 40 to 50 with acute myeloid leukemia. Some clones in this sample may be carry-over from other donors' samples. This chain links TRBV19 with TRBJ1-2, with no clear D. The sample consisted of peripheral blood mononuclear cells, taken before stem cell transplant. The CDR3 region is CASSIDPGFGGYTF. The CDR3 DNA follows: TGTGCCAGTAGTATAGACCCGGGGTTTGGAGGCTACACCTTC.